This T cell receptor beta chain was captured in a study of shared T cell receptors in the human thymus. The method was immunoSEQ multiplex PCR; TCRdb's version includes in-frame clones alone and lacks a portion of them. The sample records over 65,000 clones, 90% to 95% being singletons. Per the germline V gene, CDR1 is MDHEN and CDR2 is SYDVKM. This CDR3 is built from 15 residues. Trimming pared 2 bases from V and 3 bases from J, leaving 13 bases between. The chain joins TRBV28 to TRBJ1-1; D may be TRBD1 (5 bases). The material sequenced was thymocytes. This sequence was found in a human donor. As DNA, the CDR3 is TGTGCCAGCAGTTTAGGGCTGGGGCTCGACACTGAAGCTTTCTTT. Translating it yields CASSLGLGLDTEAFF.